Listed below are T cell receptor beta chains from one sample, sequenced in a study of T cell responses to AZD1222 COVID-19 vaccine. Clones were read by immunoSEQ multiplex PCR, and TCRdb kept only the in-frame ones, dropping some. The sample includes 100,000 to 150,000 clones, about 88% seen only once; the top ten take under 9.5%. Sequenced material: peripheral blood, taken on day 0 of AZD1222 vaccination. The receptors were sampled from an adult in good health. The CDR3 runs from the conserved cysteine through the conserved F or W. A D gene is named only where the DNA matches it firmly. Part of the rows lack a size; the others show once, few, many or a class for expanded clones.

cdr3_aa: CASSHPTGANNEQFF
j_call: TRBJ2-1
d_call: TRBD1
clone_size: -
v_call: TRBV3-1/TRBV3-2

cdr3_aa: CSVAPPPNTEAFF
j_call: TRBJ1-1
d_call: -
clone_size: -
v_call: TRBV29-1

cdr3_aa: CASIPGGGQGNEQYF
j_call: TRBJ2-7
d_call: TRBD1
clone_size: -
v_call: TRBV6-5

cdr3_aa: CASSLPGRGVAKNIQYF
j_call: TRBJ2-4
d_call: -
clone_size: -
v_call: TRBV7-2

cdr3_aa: CASSTALPPLEQYF
j_call: TRBJ2-7
d_call: -
clone_size: -
v_call: TRBV27

cdr3_aa: CASTYGHSYEQYF
j_call: TRBJ2-7
d_call: -
clone_size: -
v_call: TRBV6-5

cdr3_aa: CASSGQGLNTEAFF
j_call: TRBJ1-1
d_call: TRBD1
clone_size: -
v_call: TRBV19

cdr3_aa: CASSRTGSSYEQYF
j_call: TRBJ2-7
d_call: -
clone_size: -
v_call: TRBV11-3

cdr3_aa: CASSFSGGPQPQHF
j_call: TRBJ1-5
d_call: TRBD1
clone_size: -
v_call: TRBV13

cdr3_aa: CASSSPGTVYGYTF
j_call: TRBJ1-2
d_call: TRBD1
clone_size: -
v_call: TRBV11-1

cdr3_aa: CASSFPGPGELFF
j_call: TRBJ2-2
d_call: -
clone_size: -
v_call: TRBV5-4

cdr3_aa: CASSYPGQGYQPQHF
j_call: TRBJ1-5
d_call: TRBD1
clone_size: once
v_call: TRBV6-2/TRBV6-3

cdr3_aa: CASSESGGANEKLFF
j_call: TRBJ1-4
d_call: -
clone_size: once
v_call: TRBV25-1

cdr3_aa: CASSPGAGREKLFF
j_call: TRBJ1-4
d_call: -
clone_size: -
v_call: TRBV19

cdr3_aa: CASSLVPLTDTQYF
j_call: TRBJ2-3
d_call: -
clone_size: -
v_call: TRBV5-1

cdr3_aa: CASSLGGNYGYTF
j_call: TRBJ1-2
d_call: -
clone_size: -
v_call: TRBV7-2

cdr3_aa: CASSFGLAGDQGEQYF
j_call: TRBJ2-7
d_call: TRBD2
clone_size: few
v_call: TRBV5-1

cdr3_aa: CASSLRVSVWEQYF
j_call: TRBJ2-7
d_call: -
clone_size: -
v_call: TRBV11-2

cdr3_aa: CASSLAVPGQGARTEAFF
j_call: TRBJ1-1
d_call: TRBD1
clone_size: -
v_call: TRBV5-1

cdr3_aa: CASSQGTSGITGELFF
j_call: TRBJ2-2
d_call: TRBD2
clone_size: -
v_call: TRBV4-1

cdr3_aa: CASSLSWTGNYEQYF
j_call: TRBJ2-7
d_call: TRBD1
clone_size: -
v_call: TRBV27

cdr3_aa: CASSIWTGVFSGNTIYF
j_call: TRBJ1-3
d_call: TRBD1
clone_size: -
v_call: TRBV7-9

cdr3_aa: CASSKDSYQPQHF
j_call: TRBJ1-5
d_call: -
clone_size: once
v_call: TRBV7-2

cdr3_aa: CASSQEVGQGRAAYF
j_call: TRBJ2-7
d_call: TRBD1
clone_size: -
v_call: TRBV4-2

cdr3_aa: CASSRQGSRTEAFF
j_call: TRBJ1-1
d_call: TRBD1
clone_size: once
v_call: TRBV6-2/TRBV6-3

cdr3_aa: CASSAPGTSGGNEQFF
j_call: TRBJ2-1
d_call: TRBD2
clone_size: -
v_call: TRBV10-1

cdr3_aa: CASSRQGQPQHF
j_call: TRBJ1-5
d_call: TRBD1
clone_size: -
v_call: TRBV19

cdr3_aa: CASSLGRVGSPLHF
j_call: TRBJ1-6
d_call: -
clone_size: -
v_call: TRBV7-8

cdr3_aa: CASSVGDGGAYNEQFF
j_call: TRBJ2-1
d_call: TRBD2
clone_size: -
v_call: TRBV9

cdr3_aa: CASSPTSGTNTGELFF
j_call: TRBJ2-2
d_call: TRBD2
clone_size: -
v_call: TRBV7-7

cdr3_aa: CAWSQQGAGNQPQHF
j_call: TRBJ1-5
d_call: TRBD1
clone_size: -
v_call: TRBV30

cdr3_aa: CASSLKLAGASEQYF
j_call: TRBJ2-7
d_call: TRBD2
clone_size: -
v_call: TRBV5-1

cdr3_aa: CSASPPAGDDEQYF
j_call: TRBJ2-7
d_call: TRBD2
clone_size: -
v_call: TRBV20-1